This record looks at one T cell receptor beta chain sequence and its context. Its specificity is unknown. The study ran its PCR with 60 Vbeta and 13 Jbeta primers. The repertoire was sequenced with immunoSEQ multiplex PCR; TCRdb's copy has only in-frame clones and lacks some. In the table there are some 140,000 clones, around 72% of which are singletons. This CDR3 is built from 15 residues. With 5 bases removed from V and 0 bases from J, the gap between germline ends came to 12 bases. Per the germline V gene, CDR1 is SGHAT and CDR2 is FQNNGV. This specimen comes from a study of cytomegalovirus exposure and HLA in healthy donors. Background on the study: In an early release, HLA-typed donors contributed about 80 million unique TCR sequences. Study-level findings and limits: Cytomegalovirus-associated status was assigned to about 180 TCR beta chains. Later analysis associated a missense DCLRE1C variant with TCR beta V- and J-gene trimming.

This TCR was sampled from a woman aged 18-29 years in good health and CMV-seronegative. The chain uses TRBV11-2 and TRBJ2-3; D ambiguous. The sample comprised PBMCs. This chain's CDR3 is CASSPLTTSTDTQYF. The CDR3 coding sequence is TGTGCCAGCAGCCCCCTTACGACTAGCACAGATACGCAGTATTTT.